This entry concerns a single TCR beta chain. It lacks a known antigen. Base qualities are not at hand, and no much larger clone is one base apart. TCRbeta CDR3 regions were amplified from genomic DNA using the immunoSEQ Assay, a bias-controlled multiplex PCR. The authors processed their data as follows. Nucleated cell counts per sample were estimated from amplification of reference gene primers within the assay. To quantify the absolute abundance of each unique TCRbeta CDR3 rearrangement, sequence reads were collapsed and filtered. For each sample, productive Simpson clonality was calculated as the square root of Simpson's diversity index over productive rearrangements. Not all clones reach the TCRdb copy of this immuneACCESS table, which keeps in-frame sequences only. Checked studies attribute under half of the gap to unresolved V genes and leave the rest unexplained. D and trimming come from the DNA, and the V and J calls and clone size come from that table. The sample table holds around 130,000 clones, of which about four fifths were seen once. Clones ranked in the top ten supply 15% to 20% of the sample.

This record comes from a study of blood T cell repertoires in COVID-19 (dated by TCRdb to the early 2020s). With respect to the entire study: Samples covering the acute and convalescent phases of COVID-19 were provided by collaborators in the United States, Italy and Spain. Samples were obtained from the ongoing ImmuneRACE study (first 160 participants) and from 1,254 subjects provided by 6 global collaborators. The prospective study material was composed of cDNA or gDNA derived from T cells, B-cell-depleted T cells, or PBMCs. Where HLA class I and class II types were available, the types were taken from metadata supplied by the sample provider, not from assay-based typing. The repertoires were made available in a free public database intended to serve as a resource for research on the immune response to SARS-CoV-2. Subjects who had been exposed to COVID-19, were actively infected with it, or had recovered from it provided the deeply sampled blood TCRbeta repertoires that made up the dataset. Nearly every sample came with metadata listing a de-identified subject ID, COVID-19 status, age in years and sex.

CDR1 and CDR2 were assigned from the germline V gene as SNHLY and FYNNEI. Cut back by 5 bases and 0 bases, the V and J ends lie 8 bases apart. From cysteine to phenylalanine, the CDR3 is 14 amino acids long. Here the CDR3 DNA is all that survives: 42 bases in frame from base 1. Each collaborating institution followed its own protocols to collect whole blood in K2EDTA tubes. For TCRbeta analysis, collaborators shipped samples as frozen whole blood, isolated PBMCs, or DNA extracted from either of those sample types. The paper as a whole reports these results and caveats: Clinical and demographic metadata were provided uncurated, with the amount varying by source and participant.

The specimen was peripheral blood. The origin of this receptor is a woman aged 45-65 years with acute or convalescent COVID-19. Recombination joined TRBV2 with TRBJ1-3, with the D gene not clear enough to name. Here is the DNA: TGTGCCAGCAGTCCACAGCACTCTGGAAACACCATATATTTT. Translated, it reads CASSPQHSGNTIYF.